The sequence of this TCR beta chain was determined in a study of control samples from healthy donors and cancer patients. Germline CDR1 is KGHSH and CDR2 is LQKENI. This CDR3 is built from 17 residues. The junction had 12 bases not matched to a gene; V was cut back by 3 bases and J by 2 bases. Sequencing used immunoSEQ multiplex PCR; TCRdb keeps in-frame clones, though not all of them. In all, the sample yields roughly 190,000 clones. This TCR derives from a woman in her twenties or thirties in good health. V is TRBV18 and J is TRBJ1-2; the match to TRBD1 covers 7 bases. Specimen: blood. The CDR3 reads CASSPQEQGPLNYGYTF. The CDR3 DNA reads TGTGCCAGCTCACCGCAAGAACAGGGGCCCTTAAACTATGGCTACACCTTC.